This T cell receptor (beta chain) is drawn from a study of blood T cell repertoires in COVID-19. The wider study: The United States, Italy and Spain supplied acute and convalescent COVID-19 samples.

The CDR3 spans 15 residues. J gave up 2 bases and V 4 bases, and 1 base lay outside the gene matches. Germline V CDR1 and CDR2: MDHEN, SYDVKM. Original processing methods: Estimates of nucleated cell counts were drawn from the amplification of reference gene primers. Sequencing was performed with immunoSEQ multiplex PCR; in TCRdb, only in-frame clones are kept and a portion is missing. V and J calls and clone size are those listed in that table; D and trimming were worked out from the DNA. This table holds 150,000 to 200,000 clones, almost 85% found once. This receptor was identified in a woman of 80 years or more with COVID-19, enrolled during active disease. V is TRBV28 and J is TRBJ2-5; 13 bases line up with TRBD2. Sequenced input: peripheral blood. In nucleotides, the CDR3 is TGTGCCAGCAGTTCGGGACTAGCGGGGCAAGAGACCCAGTACTTC. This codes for CASSSGLAGQETQYF.